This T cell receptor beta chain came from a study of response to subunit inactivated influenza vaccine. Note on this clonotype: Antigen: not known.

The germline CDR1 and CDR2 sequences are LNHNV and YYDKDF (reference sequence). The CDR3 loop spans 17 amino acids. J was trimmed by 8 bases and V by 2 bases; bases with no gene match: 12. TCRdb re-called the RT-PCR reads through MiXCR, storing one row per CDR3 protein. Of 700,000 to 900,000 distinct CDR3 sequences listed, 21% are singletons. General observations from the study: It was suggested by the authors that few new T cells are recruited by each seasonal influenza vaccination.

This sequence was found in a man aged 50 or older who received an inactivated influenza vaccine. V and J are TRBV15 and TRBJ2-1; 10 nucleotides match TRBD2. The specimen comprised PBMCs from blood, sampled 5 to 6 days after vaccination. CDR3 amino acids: CATSRNLLAGSGYEQFF. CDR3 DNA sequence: TGTGCCACCAGCAGAAACTTACTAGCGGGAAGTGGGTATGAGCAGTTCTTC.